These 25 T cell receptor beta chains were sequenced from one sample in a study of T cell responses to AZD1222 COVID-19 vaccine. Profiled with immunoSEQ multiplex PCR; TCRdb holds only in-frame clones, not every one. The sample holds about 93,000 clones, around 89% seen once. This sample comprised peripheral blood, obtained 28 days after the second AZD1222 dose. The receptors shown here come from an adult who received the AZD1222 COVID-19 vaccine.

The V gene is TRBV7-3, the J gene TRBJ1-1; unclear D gene. Germline CDR1 reads SGHTA; CDR2 reads FQGTGA. The CDR3 is 13 amino acids. Trimming took 0 bases from V and 4 from J, leaving 6 bases between them. The CDR3 region has the DNA TGTGCCAGCAGCTTAACAGGGTCCACTGAAGCTTTCTTT. Its protein product is CASSLTGSTEAFF.

The rearrangement links TRBV10-1 to TRBJ2-2, with D hard to call. Germline CDR1 is WNHNN and CDR2 is SYGVQD (reference sequence). The CDR3 consists of 13 residues. V lost 2 bases and J lost 4, with 5 bases in between. The CDR3 loop is CASSEKFTGELFF. The CDR3 DNA sequence: TGCGCCAGCAGTGAGAAGTTCACCGGGGAGCTGTTTTTT.

V and J are TRBV3-1 (or the pseudogene TRBV3-2) and TRBJ1-1; D is possibly TRBD1 (6 bases). The CDR3 is 12 amino acids. Trimming took 4 bases from V and 10 from J, leaving 13 bases between them. Germline assignment: CDR1 LGHDT and CDR2 YNNKEL (reference sequence). CDR3 DNA sequence: TGTGCCAGCAGCCGGGCTACAGGGATAGCTTTCTTT. Amino acids: CASSRATGIAFF.

This clone appeared once. The chain is built from TRBV13 and TRBJ2-3; D remains unclear. Germline lookup yields CDR1 PRHDT and CDR2 FYEKMQ (reference sequence). The V end was cut by 6 bases, the J end by 10 bases, with 26 bases between. The CDR3 covers 16 residues. CDR3 amino acids: CASRERALGGWGAQYF. DNA of the CDR3: TGTGCCAGCAGGGAACGGGCCCTCGGCGGTTGGGGTGCGCAGTATTTT. Full variable domain (remainder filled in from reference TRBV13 and TRBJ2-3): AAGVIQSPRHLIKEKRETATLKCYPIPRHDTVYWYQQGPGQDPQFLISFYEKMQSDKGSIPDRFSAQQFSDYHSELNMSSLELGDSALYFCASRERALGGWGAQYFGPGTRLTVL.

The V and J genes are TRBV30 and TRBJ1-4; 10 positions match TRBD1. Looked up from germline, CDR1 is GTSNPN and CDR2 is SVGIG (reference sequence). J gave up 5 bases and V 5 bases, and 2 bases lay outside the gene matches. CDR3 length: 13 amino acids. The CDR3 spells CAWQGQGNEKLFF. The CDR3 region has the DNA TGTGCCTGGCAGGGACAGGGGAATGAAAAACTGTTTTTT.

The chain uses TRBV7-9 and TRBJ1-4, with TRBD1 matching 7 bases. This CDR3 is 16 amino acids long. CDR1 is SEHNR and CDR2 is FQNEAQ in the germline V gene (reference sequence). The V and J ends lost 4 bases and 4 bases, in that order; junction bases with no gene match: 9. The CDR3 sequence: CASSSPMTGSNEKLFF. CDR3 sequence (DNA): TGTGCCAGCAGCTCGCCGATGACAGGGAGTAATGAAAAACTGTTTTTT.

The rearrangement links TRBV19 to TRBJ2-1; TRBD1 agrees at 11 bases. After removal of 6 bases from V and 9 bases from J, the junction contained 10 bases not matched to a gene. The CDR3 is made up of 15 amino acids. Germline values: CDR1 LNHDA, CDR2 SQIVND (reference sequence). The CDR3: CASSLEGQGVGEQFF. CDR3 nucleotide sequence: TGTGCCAGTAGCCTAGAGGGACAGGGGGTTGGTGAGCAGTTCTTC.

The chain links TRBV30 to TRBJ1-4; 9 bases agree with TRBD1. The germline V gene encodes CDR1 GTSNPN and CDR2 SVGIG (reference sequence). The CDR3 covers 14 residues. V lost 3 bases, J lost 4 bases, and 3 bases stayed unmatched. This chain's CDR3 is CAWRDRGGNEKLFF. In nucleotides, the CDR3 is TGTGCCTGGAGGGACAGGGGAGGTAATGAAAAACTGTTTTTT. Looking up the rest from reference TRBV30 and TRBJ1-4 gives the full variable domain: SQTIHQWPATLVQPVGSPLSLECTVEGTSNPNLYWYRQAAGRGLQLLFYSVGIGQISSEVPQNLSASRPQDRQFILSSKKLLLSDSGFYLCAWRDRGGNEKLFFGSGTQLSVL.

V gene TRBV6-4 combines with J gene TRBJ1-6; D is unresolved. CDR3 length: 13 amino acids. Trimming removed 8 bases from V and 10 bases from J, with 15 bases in between. Germline CDR1 reads MRHNA; CDR2 reads SNTAGT. CDR3 nucleotides: TGTGCCAGCGCGTCCCAGCCGGGCTCACCCCTCCACTTT. Amino acid sequence: CASASQPGSPLHF.

This chain connects TRBV5-8 to TRBJ1-3; no clear D gene. The CDR3 is 16 amino acids. Trimming stripped 4 bases from V and 0 bases from J, with 14 bases between. Germline V lookup: CDR1 SGHTS, CDR2 YDEGEE. The CDR3 DNA reads as TGTGCCAGCAGCCGAGACGGTACGCACTCTGGAAACACCATATATTTT. Translating it yields CASSRDGTHSGNTIYF.

This chain links TRBV5-1 with TRBJ2-7; possible D gene TRBD1, 6 bases. Germline loops: CDR1 SGHRS, CDR2 YFSETQ. Trimming pared 1 base from V and 5 bases from J, leaving 19 bases between. The CDR3 totals 16 residues. CDR3 region: CASSLFAGALANEQYF. The CDR3 coding sequence is TGCGCCAGCAGCTTGTTTGCAGGGGCCCTGGCTAACGAGCAGTACTTC.

This chain joins TRBV3-1 (or the pseudogene TRBV3-2) and TRBJ2-3; D possibly matches TRBD1 or TRBD2 (5 bases each). CDR3 length: 17 amino acids. The germline V gene encodes CDR1 LGHDT and CDR2 YNNKEL (reference sequence). The V end was cut by 4 bases, the J end by 6 bases, with 23 bases between. The CDR3 bases are TGTGCCAGCAGCCCTTACCCCGGGACCGGTACCGAGGATACGCAGTATTTT. Its translation: CASSPYPGTGTEDTQYF.

There are a few counts of this clone. The chain employs TRBV5-1 and TRBJ1-1; TRBD1 might be the D (6 bases). The germline V and J ends were trimmed by 0 bases and 1 base, with 10 bases remaining between them. The germline CDR1 and CDR2 sequences are SGHRS and YFSETQ. CDR3 length: 15 residues. CDR3 residues: CASSLDGTQNTEAFF. Written as DNA, the CDR3 is TGCGCCAGCAGCTTGGATGGGACACAGAACACTGAAGCTTTCTTT.

The chain recombines TRBV10-2 with TRBJ2-2; D unresolved. Germline V gene data show CDR1 as WSHSY and CDR2 as SAAADI. This CDR3 has 15 amino acids. Trimming took off 4 bases at V and 2 bases at J, with 11 bases between the two ends. The CDR3 loop reads CASSGIGPNTGELFF. CDR3 nucleotides: TGCGCCAGCAGTGGTATAGGGCCAAACACCGGGGAGCTGTTTTTT.

The chain couples TRBV2 to TRBJ2-5, with a weak D call TRBD2 (7 bases). Germline V CDR1 and CDR2: SNHLY, FYNNEI. Deletions cut 11 bases from V and 1 base from J, with 11 bases between. CDR3 size: 12 residues. The CDR3 is CAGGASQETQYF. For the CDR3, the DNA is TGTGCCGGGGGGGCATCCCAAGAGACCCAGTACTTC.

This sequence joins TRBV5-1 and TRBJ2-3; D possibly corresponds to TRBD2 (5 bases). The germline V gene encodes CDR1 SGHRS and CDR2 YFSETQ. V lost 0 bases and J 3 bases, leaving 8 bases between the germline ends. The CDR3 contains 14 residues. The CDR3 DNA follows: TGCGCCAGCAGCTTGGCCACGGGAACAGATACGCAGTATTTT. Residues: CASSLATGTDTQYF.

This chain links TRBV2 with TRBJ1-2; D perhaps matches TRBD1 (5 bases). Germline V CDR1 and CDR2: SNHLY, FYNNEI. V shed 4 bases and J shed 10 bases, with 19 bases lying between them. CDR3 size: 14 residues. The CDR3 loop reads CASSATGTVADYTF. The CDR3 DNA follows: TGTGCCAGCAGTGCGACCGGGACGGTTGCTGACTACACCTTC.

This clone was recorded only once. The genes are TRBV19 and TRBJ1-6, with a weak D call TRBD1 (5 bases). Germline CDR1 reads LNHDA; CDR2 reads SQIVND (reference sequence). Trimming pared 9 bases from V and 9 bases from J, leaving 15 bases between. The CDR3 is made up of 13 amino acids. The DNA of the CDR3 is TGTGCCAGCAGACAGTTCCTCCTTTCACCCCTCCACTTT. Protein: CASRQFLLSPLHF.

This chain uses TRBV30 with TRBJ2-7, with TRBD1 matching over 7 bases. V dropped 0 bases and J dropped 6; count of bases not matched to a gene: 5. Germline V gene sequence: CDR1 GTSNPN, CDR2 SVGIG (reference sequence). The CDR3 extends over 13 amino acids. The CDR3 DNA sequence: TGTGCCTGGAGTGTCTCGGACAGGAGCGAGCAGTACTTC. Its translation: CAWSVSDRSEQYF.

The gene calls are TRBV11-1 and TRBJ1-1; D perhaps matches TRBD1 (6 bases). V was pared by 5 bases and J by 4 bases, with 11 bases between. This CDR3 has 13 residues. Germline V lookup: CDR1 SGHAT, CDR2 FQDESV (reference sequence). This CDR3 is CASSRGLGTEAFF. In DNA form, the CDR3 reads TGTGCCAGCAGCAGGGGGTTGGGCACTGAAGCTTTCTTT.

The chain joins TRBV6-2 or TRBV6-3 to TRBJ1-1; no definite D call. This CDR3 is built from 13 residues. Germline values: CDR1 MNHEY, CDR2 SVGEGT. V lost 2 bases, J lost 6 bases, and 10 bases lay in between. The CDR3 loop reads CASSYNLWSEAFF. The CDR3 coding sequence is TGTGCCAGCAGTTACAATCTCTGGTCTGAAGCTTTCTTT.

The rearrangement uses TRBV7-8 and TRBJ1-4; 10 nucleotides line up with TRBD1. J gave up 7 bases and V 5 bases, and 13 bases lay outside the gene matches. The CDR3 is made up of 17 amino acids. In germline, CDR1 is SGHVS, CDR2 FQNEAQ. The CDR3 sequence is CASSVILGRDRGEKLFF. In DNA form, the CDR3 reads TGTGCCAGCAGCGTGATCTTGGGCCGGGACAGGGGTGAAAAACTGTTTTTT.

V and J are TRBV10-3 and TRBJ1-5, with 10 bases that match TRBD1. The germline V gene has CDR1 ENHRY and CDR2 SYGVKD. CDR3 length: 17 amino acids. The V segment lost 8 bases and the J segment 0 bases; nucleotides outside the gene matches: 10. The CDR3, as DNA: TGTGCCATCTCCCGGGACAGGGGAATAGATAGCAATCAGCCCCAGCATTTT. This translates into CAISRDRGIDSNQPQHF.

V and J are TRBV29-1 and TRBJ2-5, with 7 bases aligning to TRBD1. The germline gives CDR1 SQVTM, CDR2 ANQGSEA. The V and J ends lost 7 bases and 5 bases, in that order; junction bases with no gene match: 7. The CDR3 consists of 12 residues. The CDR3 reads CSAKGAGETQYF. The CDR3 DNA is TGCAGCGCCAAGGGGGCAGGGGAGACCCAGTACTTC.

The genes are TRBV10-2 and TRBJ1-4; D is ambiguous. V lost 5 bases and J 6 bases, leaving 19 bases between the germline ends. Germline values: CDR1 WSHSY, CDR2 SAAADI. This CDR3 has 16 amino acids. CDR3 residues: CASSPTRTLEDEKLFF. The CDR3 nucleotides are TGCGCCAGCAGTCCAACTAGGACCCTCGAGGATGAAAAACTGTTTTTT.